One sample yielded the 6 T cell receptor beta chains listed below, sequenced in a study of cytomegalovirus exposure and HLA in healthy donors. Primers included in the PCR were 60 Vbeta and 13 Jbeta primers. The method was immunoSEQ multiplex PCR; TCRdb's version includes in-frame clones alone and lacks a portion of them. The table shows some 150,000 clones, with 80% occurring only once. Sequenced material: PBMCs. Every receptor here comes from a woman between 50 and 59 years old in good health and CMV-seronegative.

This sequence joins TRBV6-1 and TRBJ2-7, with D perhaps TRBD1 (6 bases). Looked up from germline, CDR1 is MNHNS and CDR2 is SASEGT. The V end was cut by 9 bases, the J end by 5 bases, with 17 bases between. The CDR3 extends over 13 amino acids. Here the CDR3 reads CASRGQILDEQYF. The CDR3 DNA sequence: TGTGCCAGTAGAGGACAGATCCTGGACGAGCAGTACTTC.

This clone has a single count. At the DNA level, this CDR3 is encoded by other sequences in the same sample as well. DNA for the CDR3: TGTGCCAGCAGCGTAGGGCAGGGAGGAAATCAGCCCCAGCATTTT. This gives the protein CASSVGQGGNQPQHF. The V call is TRBV9, the J call TRBJ1-5; D possibly corresponds to TRBD1 (5 bases). In germline, CDR1 is SGDLS, CDR2 YYNGEE. This CDR3 is built from 15 residues. The V and J ends lost 0 bases and 4 bases respectively, with 11 bases between them.

DNA of the CDR3: TGTGCCAGTAGTATCGGGACAGCTAACTATGGCTACACCTTC. Protein sequence: CASSIGTANYGYTF. V gene TRBV19 combines with J gene TRBJ1-2; 7 nucleotides align to TRBD1. The CDR3 is 14 residues long. With 3 bases clipped from V and 0 bases from J, the junction kept 1 base outside the gene matches. Germline V gene lookup returns CDR1 LNHDA and CDR2 SQIVND (reference sequence).

CDR3 loop: CASSLERLADEQFF. The CDR3, as DNA: TGTGCCAGCAGCTTAGAACGGCTAGCGGATGAGCAGTTCTTC. This chain links TRBV7-2 with TRBJ2-1, with 7 bases aligning to TRBD2. Germline loops: CDR1 SGHTA, CDR2 FQGNSA. V gave up 1 base and J gave up 8 bases; unmatched junction bases: 5. This CDR3 is built from 14 residues.

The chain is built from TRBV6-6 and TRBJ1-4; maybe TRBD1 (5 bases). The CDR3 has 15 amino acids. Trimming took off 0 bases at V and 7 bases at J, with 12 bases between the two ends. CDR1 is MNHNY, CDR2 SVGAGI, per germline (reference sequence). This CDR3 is CASSYSGQGGEKLFF. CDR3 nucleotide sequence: TGTGCCAGCAGTTACTCCGGGCAGGGTGGTGAAAAACTGTTTTTT.

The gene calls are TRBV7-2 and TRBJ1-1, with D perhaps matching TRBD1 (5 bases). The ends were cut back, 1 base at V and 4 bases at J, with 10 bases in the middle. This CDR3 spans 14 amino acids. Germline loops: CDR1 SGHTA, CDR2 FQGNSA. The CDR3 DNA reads TGTGCCAGCAGCTTAGTTCAGGGAGGCACTGAAGCTTTCTTT. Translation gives CASSLVQGGTEAFF. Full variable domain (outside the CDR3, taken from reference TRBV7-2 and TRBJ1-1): GAGVSQSPSNKVTEKGKDVELRCDPISGHTALYWYRQSLGQGLEFLIYFQGNSAPDKSGLPSDRFSAERTGGSVSTLTIQRTQQEDSAVYLCASSLVQGGTEAFFGQGTRLTVV.